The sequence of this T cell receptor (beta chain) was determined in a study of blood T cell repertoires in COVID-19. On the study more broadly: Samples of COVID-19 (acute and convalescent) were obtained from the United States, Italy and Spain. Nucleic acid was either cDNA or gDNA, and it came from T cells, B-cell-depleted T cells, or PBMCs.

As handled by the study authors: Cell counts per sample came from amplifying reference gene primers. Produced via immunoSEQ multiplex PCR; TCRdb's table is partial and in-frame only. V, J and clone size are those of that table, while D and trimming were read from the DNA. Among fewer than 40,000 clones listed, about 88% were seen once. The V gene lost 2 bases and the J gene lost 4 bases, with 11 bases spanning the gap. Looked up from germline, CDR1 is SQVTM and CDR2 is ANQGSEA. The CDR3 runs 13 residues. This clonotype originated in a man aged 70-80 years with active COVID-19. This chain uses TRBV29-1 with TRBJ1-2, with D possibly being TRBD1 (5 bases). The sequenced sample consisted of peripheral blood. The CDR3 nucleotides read TGCAGCGTTGAACTGCAGGGAGGCTATGGCTACACCTTC. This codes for CSVELQGGYGYTF.